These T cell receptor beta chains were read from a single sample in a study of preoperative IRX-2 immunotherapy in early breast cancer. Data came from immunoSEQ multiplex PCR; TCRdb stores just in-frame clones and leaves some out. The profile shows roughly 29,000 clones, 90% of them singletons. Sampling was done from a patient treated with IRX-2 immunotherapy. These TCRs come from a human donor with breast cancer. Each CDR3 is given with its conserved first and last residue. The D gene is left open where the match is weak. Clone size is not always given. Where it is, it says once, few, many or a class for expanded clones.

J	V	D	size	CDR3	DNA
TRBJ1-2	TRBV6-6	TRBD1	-	CASSRTGNGYTF	TGTGCCAGCAGCAGGACAGGGAATGGCTACACCTTC
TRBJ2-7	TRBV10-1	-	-	CAISGAGYEQYF	TGCGCCATCTCGGGAGCGGGCTACGAGCAGTACTTC
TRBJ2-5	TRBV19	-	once	CASSTGHPETQYF	TGTGCCAGTAGTACGGGACATCCAGAGACCCAGTACTTC
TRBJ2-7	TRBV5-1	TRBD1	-	CASSLAGQGYEQYF	TGCGCCAGCAGCTTGGCTGGACAGGGCTACGAGCAGTACTTC
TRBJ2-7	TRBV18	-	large	CASSPVGQPYEQYF	TGTGCCAGCTCACCAGTCGGACAGCCCTACGAGCAGTACTTC
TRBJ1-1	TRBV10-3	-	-	CAISEGAGIDTEAFF	TGTGCCATCAGTGAGGGGGCAGGGATAGACACTGAAGCTTTCTTT
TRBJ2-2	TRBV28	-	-	CASSLGGANTGELFF	TGTGCCAGCAGTTTAGGAGGGGCCAACACCGGGGAGCTGTTTTTT
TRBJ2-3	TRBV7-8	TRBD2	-	CASSLGPGLITDTQYF	TGTGCCAGCAGCTTAGGCCCGGGACTAATCACAGATACGCAGTATTTT
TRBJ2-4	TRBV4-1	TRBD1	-	CASSQEGTTGLGKNIQYF	TGCGCCAGCAGCCAAGAAGGGACGACAGGGTTAGGCAAAAACATTCAGTACTTC
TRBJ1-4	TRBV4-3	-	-	CASSQDRGMGEKLFF	TGCGCCAGCAGCCAAGATCGGGGGATGGGTGAAAAACTGTTTTTT
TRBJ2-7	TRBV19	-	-	CASSSDSSYEQYF	TGTGCCAGTAGTTCGGACAGCTCCTACGAGCAGTACTTC
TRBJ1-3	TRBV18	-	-	CASSPRGASGNTIYF	TGTGCCAGCTCACCCCGCGGGGCCTCTGGAAACACCATATATTTT
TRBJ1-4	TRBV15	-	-	CATSRDRGEKLFF	TGTGCCACCAGCAGAGATAGGGGTGAAAAACTGTTTTTT
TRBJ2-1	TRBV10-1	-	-	CASSEGAADYNEQFF	TGCGCCAGCAGTGAAGGGGCGGCCGATTACAATGAGCAGTTCTTC
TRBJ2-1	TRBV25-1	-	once	CASSESILIGEQFF	TGTGCCAGCAGTGAATCGATTCTTATCGGCGAGCAGTTCTTC
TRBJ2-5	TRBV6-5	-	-	CASLGGGETQYF	TGTGCCAGCCTGGGGGGCGGGGAGACCCAGTACTTC
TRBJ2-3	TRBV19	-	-	CASSIGGGRTDTQYF	TGTGCCAGTAGTATAGGGGGCGGGCGCACAGATACGCAGTATTTT
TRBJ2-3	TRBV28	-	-	CASSSPRVITDTQYF	TGTGCCAGCAGTTCTCCCAGGGTGATCACAGATACGCAGTATTTT
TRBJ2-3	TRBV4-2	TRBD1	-	CASSQDRRPGTGGADTQYF	TGTGCCAGCAGCCAAGATCGACGCCCCGGGACAGGGGGCGCAGATACGCAGTATTTT
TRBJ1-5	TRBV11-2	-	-	CASSLVGGQQPQHF	TGTGCCAGCAGCTTAGTGGGGGGCCAACAGCCCCAGCATTTT
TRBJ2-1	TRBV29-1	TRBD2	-	CSVGRGGGSYNEQFF	TGCAGCGTTGGGCGGGGGGGAGGCTCCTACAATGAGCAGTTCTTC
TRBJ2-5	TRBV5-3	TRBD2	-	CARSLGLAGPEGETQYF	TGTGCCAGAAGCTTGGGACTAGCGGGACCTGAAGGGGAGACCCAGTACTTC
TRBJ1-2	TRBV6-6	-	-	CASSHSGFNYGYTF	TGTGCCAGCAGCCATTCAGGGTTCAACTATGGCTACACCTTC
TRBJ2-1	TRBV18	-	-	CASSPPLGPDEQFF	TGTGCCAGCTCACCACCATTGGGTCCCGATGAGCAGTTCTTC
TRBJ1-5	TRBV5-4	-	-	CASSLPGAHQPQHF	TGTGCCAGCAGCCTCCCAGGGGCCCATCAGCCCCAGCATTTT
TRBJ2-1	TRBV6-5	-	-	CASSYQALNYNEQFF	TGTGCCAGCAGTTACCAGGCCCTTAACTACAATGAGCAGTTCTTC
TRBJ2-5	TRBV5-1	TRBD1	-	CASSRGQGVGETQYF	TGCGCCAGCAGCCGGGGACAGGGGGTAGGAGAGACCCAGTACTTC
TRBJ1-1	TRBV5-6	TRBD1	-	CASSLANRGRTEAFF	TGTGCCAGCAGCTTGGCCAACAGGGGGCGGACTGAAGCTTTCTTT
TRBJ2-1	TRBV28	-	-	CASSLPGPPYNEQFF	TGTGCCAGCAGTTTGCCAGGGCCACCCTACAATGAGCAGTTCTTC
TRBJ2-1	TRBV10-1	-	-	CASTKTVGGEQFF	TGCGCCAGCACCAAGACCGTGGGGGGTGAGCAGTTCTTC
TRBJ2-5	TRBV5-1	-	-	CASSFVGDRETQYF	TGCGCCAGCAGCTTTGTAGGGGACCGAGAGACCCAGTACTTC
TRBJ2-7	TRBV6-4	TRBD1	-	CASSCRDRSYEQYF	TGTGCCAGCAGTTGCCGGGACAGGAGCTACGAGCAGTACTTC
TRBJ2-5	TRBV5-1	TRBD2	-	CASRKAGTYQETQYF	TGCGCCAGCAGGAAAGCGGGGACGTACCAAGAGACCCAGTACTTC
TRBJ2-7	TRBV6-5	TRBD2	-	CASSWTGTSSYEQYF	TGTGCCAGCAGTTGGACCGGGACTAGCAGCTACGAGCAGTACTTC
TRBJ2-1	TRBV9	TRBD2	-	CASSAAGTSGGNEQFF	TGTGCCAGCAGCGCCGCCGGGACTAGCGGGGGGAATGAGCAGTTCTTC
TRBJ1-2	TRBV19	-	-	CASSITLDYGYTF	TGTGCCAGTAGTATTACGTTGGACTATGGCTACACCTTC
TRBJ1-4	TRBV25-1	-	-	CASSDPGVPNEKLFF	TGTGCCAGCAGTGATCCAGGGGTTCCTAATGAAAAACTGTTTTTT
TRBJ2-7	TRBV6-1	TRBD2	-	CASSIAGLAYEQYF	TGTGCCAGCAGTATAGCGGGTCTCGCCTACGAGCAGTACTTC
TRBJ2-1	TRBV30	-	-	CAWVDGDEQFF	TGTGCCTGGGTTGACGGGGATGAGCAGTTCTTC
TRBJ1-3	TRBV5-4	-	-	CASSLGGAGNTIYF	TGTGCCAGCAGCTTGGGGGGCGCTGGAAACACCATATATTTT
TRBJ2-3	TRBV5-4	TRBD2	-	CASSLPSGGALDTQYF	TGTGCCAGCAGCCTCCCTAGCGGGGGGGCCCTAGATACGCAGTATTTT
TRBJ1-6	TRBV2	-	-	CASRGVESYNSPLHF	TGTGCCAGCAGGGGGGTTGAGTCCTATAATTCACCCCTCCACTTT
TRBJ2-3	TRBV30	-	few	CAWSPGQFSTDTQYF	TGTGCCTGGAGTCCCGGACAGTTCTCCACAGATACGCAGTATTTT
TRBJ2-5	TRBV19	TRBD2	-	CASSNQGLAGAETQYF	TGTGCCAGTAGTAACCAAGGACTAGCGGGGGCAGAGACCCAGTACTTC
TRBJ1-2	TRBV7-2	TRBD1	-	CASSLGPGQGWGYTF	TGTGCCAGCAGCTTAGGTCCGGGACAGGGGTGGGGCTACACCTTC
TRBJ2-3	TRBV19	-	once	CASSMRLSTDTQYF	TGTGCCAGTAGTATGCGTCTCTCGACAGATACGCAGTATTTT
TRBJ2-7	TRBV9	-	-	CASSVGSGREQYF	TGTGCCAGCAGCGTAGGTAGTGGGCGCGAGCAGTACTTC
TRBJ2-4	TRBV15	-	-	CATSHVGTQKNIQYF	TGTGCCACCAGCCACGTTGGGACCCAGAAAAACATTCAGTACTTC
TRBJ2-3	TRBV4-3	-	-	CASSRTDRDTQYF	TGCGCCAGCAGCCGTACGGACAGAGATACGCAGTATTTT
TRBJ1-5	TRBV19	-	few	CASSRTVSNQPQHF	TGTGCCAGTAGTAGGACAGTTAGCAATCAGCCCCAGCATTTT
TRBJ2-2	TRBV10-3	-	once	CAISAQGGGNTGELFF	TGTGCCATCAGTGCTCAGGGGGGGGGTAACACCGGGGAGCTGTTTTTT
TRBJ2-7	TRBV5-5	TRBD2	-	CASRTSPGGTYEQYF	TGTGCCAGCAGAACCTCACCGGGAGGCACCTACGAGCAGTACTTC
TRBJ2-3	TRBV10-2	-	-	CASSPESSTDTQYF	TGCGCCAGCAGCCCTGAATCTAGCACAGATACGCAGTATTTT
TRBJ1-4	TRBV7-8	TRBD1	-	CASTVVGGLTNEKLFF	TGTGCCAGCACGGTGGTAGGGGGCCTTACTAATGAAAAACTGTTTTTT
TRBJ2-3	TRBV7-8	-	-	CASSAGLFGGTSTDTQYF	TGTGCCAGCAGCGCAGGTTTGTTCGGCGGAACTAGCACAGATACGCAGTATTTT
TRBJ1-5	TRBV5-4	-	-	CASSQQGREPQHF	TGTGCCAGCAGTCAACAGGGTCGGGAGCCCCAGCATTTT
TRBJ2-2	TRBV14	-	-	CASSPGHYTGELFF	TGTGCCAGCAGCCCGGGACACTACACCGGGGAGCTGTTTTTT
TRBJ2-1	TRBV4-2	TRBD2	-	CASSHDRTSGRKVYNEQFF	TGTGCCAGCAGCCATGATCGGACTAGCGGGAGGAAGGTCTACAATGAGCAGTTCTTC
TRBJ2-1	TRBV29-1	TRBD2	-	CSARLAGVYNEQFF	TGCAGCGCCCGGCTAGCGGGAGTCTACAATGAGCAGTTCTTC
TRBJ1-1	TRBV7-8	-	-	CASSLGAPMNTEAFF	TGTGCCAGCAGCTTAGGAGCCCCCATGAACACTGAAGCTTTCTTT